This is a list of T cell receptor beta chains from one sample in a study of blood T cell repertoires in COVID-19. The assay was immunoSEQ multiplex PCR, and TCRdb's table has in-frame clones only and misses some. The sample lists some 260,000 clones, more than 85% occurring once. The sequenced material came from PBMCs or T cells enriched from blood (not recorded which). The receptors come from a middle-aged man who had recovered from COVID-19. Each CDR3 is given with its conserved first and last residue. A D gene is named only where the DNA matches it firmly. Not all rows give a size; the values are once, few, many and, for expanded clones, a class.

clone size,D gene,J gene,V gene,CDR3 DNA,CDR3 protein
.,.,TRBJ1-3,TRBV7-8,TGTGCCAGCAGCGACCGATATCAGACAGCAAACTCTGGAAACACCATATATTTT,CASSDRYQTANSGNTIYF
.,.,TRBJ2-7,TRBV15,TGTGCCACCAGCAGGCGACAGACCAACTCCTACGAGCAGTACTTC,CATSRRQTNSYEQYF
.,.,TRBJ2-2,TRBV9,TGTGCCAGCAGCGTAGTTACAGGGTATGACACCGGGGAGCTGTTTTTT,CASSVVTGYDTGELFF
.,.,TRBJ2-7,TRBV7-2,TGTGCCAGCAGCCCGACTAGGCCCACCTACGAGCAGTACTTC,CASSPTRPTYEQYF
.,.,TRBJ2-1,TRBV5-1,TGCGCCAGCAGCTTGGCTCAGATACTACTATACAATGAGCAGTTCTTC,CASSLAQILLYNEQFF
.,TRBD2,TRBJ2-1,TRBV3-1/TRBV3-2,TGTGCCAGCAGCCATCCCCGACTAGCGGGGGGCCTATACAATGAGCAGTTCTTC,CASSHPRLAGGLYNEQFF
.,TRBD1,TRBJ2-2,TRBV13,TGTGCCAGCAGCGCCCGACAGGGGGCTTGGGGAAAGACCGGGGAGCTGTTTTTT,CASSARQGAWGKTGELFF
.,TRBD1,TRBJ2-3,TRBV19,TGTGCCAGTAATGACAGGGGCACAGATACGCAGTATTTT,CASNDRGTDTQYF
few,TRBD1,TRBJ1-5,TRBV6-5,TGTGCCAGCAGTTCCGACAGGGGCAGCAATCAGCCCCAGCATTTT,CASSSDRGSNQPQHF
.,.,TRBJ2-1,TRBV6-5,TGTGCCAGCAGTCCTAGCGACTCCTACAATGAGCAGTTCTTC,CASSPSDSYNEQFF
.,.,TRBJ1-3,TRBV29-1,TGCAGCGTCGAAGACGGAGCAGCCGCCCGATCTGGAAACACCATATATTTT,CSVEDGAAARSGNTIYF
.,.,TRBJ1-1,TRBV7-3,TGTGCCAGCAGCTTAAAACAGGGTCGGTTTAACACTGAAGCTTTCTTT,CASSLKQGRFNTEAFF
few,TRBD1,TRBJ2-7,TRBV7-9,TGTGCCAGCAGCTATTCGGGACAGGGGGCTTACGAGCAGTACTTC,CASSYSGQGAYEQYF
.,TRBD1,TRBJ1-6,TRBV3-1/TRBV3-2,TGTGCCAGCAGCCAAGTCCCGGGACAGCGAAATTCACCCCTCCACTTT,CASSQVPGQRNSPLHF
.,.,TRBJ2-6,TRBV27,TGTGCCAGCAGACTCTCTGGGGCCAACGTCCTGACTTTC,CASRLSGANVLTF
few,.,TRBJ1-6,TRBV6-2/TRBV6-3,TGTGCCAGCAGTTATTCGAGACAGCATAATTCACCCCTCCACTTT,CASSYSRQHNSPLHF
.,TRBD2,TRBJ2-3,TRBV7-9,TGTGCCAGCACCGTCGGACTAGCGCTCCCAGATACGCAGTATTTT,CASTVGLALPDTQYF
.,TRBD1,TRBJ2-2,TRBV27,TGTGCCGTTGGACAGGGGGCCCGAACCGGGGAGCTGTTTTTT,CAVGQGARTGELFF
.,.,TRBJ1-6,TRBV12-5,TGTGCTAGTGGTTCAGGGGACAATAATTCACCCCTCCACTTT,CASGSGDNNSPLHF
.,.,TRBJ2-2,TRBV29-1,TGCAGCGCGGCCGGGACAATTATCGGGGAGCTGTTTTTT,CSAAGTIIGELFF
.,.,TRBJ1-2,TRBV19,TGTGCCAGTAGTTTACAGAGCCCCTATGGCTACACCTTC,CASSLQSPYGYTF
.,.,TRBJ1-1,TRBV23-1,TGCGCCAGCAGTCAGTCGGCGAGGGGAGGAAGATATGAAGCTTTCTTT,CASSQSARGGRYEAFF
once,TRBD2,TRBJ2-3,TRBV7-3,TGTGCCAGCAGCCTTCGGGGGGGTAGCACAGATACGCAGTATTTT,CASSLRGGSTDTQYF
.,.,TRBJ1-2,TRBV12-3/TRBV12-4,TGTGCCAGCAGTTTACAGGGAAGGTATGGCTACACCTTC,CASSLQGRYGYTF
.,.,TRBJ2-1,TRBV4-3,TGCGCCAGCAGCCAAGCGGCAGCGGTCTCCTACAATGAGCAGTTCTTC,CASSQAAAVSYNEQFF
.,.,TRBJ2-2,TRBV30,TGTGCCTGGAGGTGGACAAACACCGGGGAGCTGTTTTTT,CAWRWTNTGELFF
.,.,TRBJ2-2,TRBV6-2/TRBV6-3,TGTGCCAGCAGTTTGCCAGTCGACGACTACCCCACCGGGGAGCTGTTTTTT,CASSLPVDDYPTGELFF
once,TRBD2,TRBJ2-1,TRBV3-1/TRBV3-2,TGTGCCAGCAGCCCCTTCTCCCGGGGAAGCGGGGAATACAATGAGCAGTTCTTC,CASSPFSRGSGEYNEQFF
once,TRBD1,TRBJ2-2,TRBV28,TGTGCCAGCAGTTTGGGACAGGGAGGTTCCGGCGGGGAGCTGTTTTTT,CASSLGQGGSGGELFF
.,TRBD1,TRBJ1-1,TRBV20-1,TGCAGTGCTAGTTCTGCACACAGGGGGACGGTGAACACTGAAGCTTTCTTT,CSASSAHRGTVNTEAFF
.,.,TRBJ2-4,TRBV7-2,TGTGCCAGCAGCTTAGAACCAGGGATCACCAAAAACATTCAGTACTTC,CASSLEPGITKNIQYF
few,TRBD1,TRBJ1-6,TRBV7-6,TGTGCCAGCAGCTGGGGGACAGAGAATTCACCCCTCCACTTT,CASSWGTENSPLHF
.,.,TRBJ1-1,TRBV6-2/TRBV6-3,TGTGCCAGCAGTCACGTAGAACAGGGTACGGGCACTGAAGCTTTCTTT,CASSHVEQGTGTEAFF
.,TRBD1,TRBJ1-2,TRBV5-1,TGCGCCAGCCAGACAGGGGCTAACTATGGCTACACCTTC,CASQTGANYGYTF
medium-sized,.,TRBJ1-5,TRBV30,TGTGCCTGGAGTCCCAGACCCGGGGGTCAGCCCCAGCATTTT,CAWSPRPGGQPQHF
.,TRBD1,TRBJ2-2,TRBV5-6,TGTGCCAGCAGCTCCGGGACAGGGCTTAGGGGCGGGGAGCTGTTTTTT,CASSSGTGLRGGELFF
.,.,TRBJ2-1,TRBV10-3,TGTGCCATCAGTGAGTCTGCAGGGTCAAGCTCCTACAATGAGCAGTTCTTC,CAISESAGSSSYNEQFF
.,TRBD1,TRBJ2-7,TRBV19,TGTGCCAGTAATAAGGACAGGGGGCTCAACGAGCAGTACTTC,CASNKDRGLNEQYF
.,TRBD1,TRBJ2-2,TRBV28,TGTGCCAGTAAAGACCTAGGGACAGGGGATGGCGGGGAGCTGTTTTTT,CASKDLGTGDGGELFF
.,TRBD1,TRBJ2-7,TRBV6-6,TGTGCCAGCTGCGCGGGACAGGGCTTCAACGAGCAGTACTTC,CASCAGQGFNEQYF
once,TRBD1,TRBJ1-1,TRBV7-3,TGTGCCAGCAGCCCGTCCCACAGGGGGCGTTACACTGAAGCTTTCTTT,CASSPSHRGRYTEAFF
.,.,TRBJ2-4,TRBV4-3,TGCGCCAGCAGCCAAGGGGACAATTCGGCCAAAAACATTCAGTACTTC,CASSQGDNSAKNIQYF
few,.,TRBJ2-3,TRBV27,TGTGCCAGCCTGTTTACCGCAGGGGCGGCAGATACGCAGTATTTT,CASLFTAGAADTQYF
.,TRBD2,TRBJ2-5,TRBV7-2,TGTGCCAGCAGCTTAAGGCTCCCGAGGGGCGGGAGTGGGACCCAGTACTTC,CASSLRLPRGGSGTQYF
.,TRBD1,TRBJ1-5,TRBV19,TGTGCCAGTAGTCCCGTCCAGGGGGCGGCTCAGCCCCAGCATTTT,CASSPVQGAAQPQHF
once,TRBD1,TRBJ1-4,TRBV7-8,TGTGCCAGCAGCTTAGATGACAGGGGTGGTGAAAAACTGTTTTTT,CASSLDDRGGEKLFF
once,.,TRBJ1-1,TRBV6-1,TGTGCCAGCAGTGAAGACATGGGGCTGAACACTGAAGCTTTCTTT,CASSEDMGLNTEAFF
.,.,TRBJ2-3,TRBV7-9,TGTGCCAGCAGCGAGGTTAATTCGGCCACAGATACGCAGTATTTT,CASSEVNSATDTQYF
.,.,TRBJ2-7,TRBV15,TGTGCCACCAGCAGAGATCAAAACAGGATGCAAGAGCAGTACTTC,CATSRDQNRMQEQYF
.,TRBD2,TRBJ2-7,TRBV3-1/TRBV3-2,TGTGCCAGCAGCCACGGTAGCGGGGGGGCCTACGAGCAGTACTTC,CASSHGSGGAYEQYF
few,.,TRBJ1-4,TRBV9,TGTGCCAGCAGCTTCACCGGGACTCCGGAAAAACTGTTTTTT,CASSFTGTPEKLFF
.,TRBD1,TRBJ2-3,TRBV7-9,TGTGCCAGCAGCTTAAGGGACAGCGCGAGCACAGATACGCAGTATTTT,CASSLRDSASTDTQYF
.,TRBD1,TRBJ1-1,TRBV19,TGTGCCAGTAGTATAGCCGGGGACAGTGAAGCTTTCTTT,CASSIAGDSEAFF
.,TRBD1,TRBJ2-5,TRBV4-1,TGCGCCAGCAGCCAAGGGGACAGGGATGCGGAGACCCAGTACTTC,CASSQGDRDAETQYF